Each of the 3 T cell receptor beta chains below was sequenced from the same sample in a study of blood T cell repertoires in COVID-19. Repertoires were generated with immunoSEQ multiplex PCR, while TCRdb's copy carries only in-frame clones and drops some. The table lists 250,000 to 350,000 clones, over 75% of them singletons. The source material was peripheral blood. These receptors were taken from a woman under 40 with COVID-19, enrolled during active disease.

The chain carries TRBV3-1 (or the pseudogene TRBV3-2) and TRBJ1-3, with D unclear. CDR1 is LGHDT and CDR2 is YNNKEL in the germline V gene (reference sequence). The CDR3 has 15 residues. Trimming took 4 bases from V and 8 from J, leaving 18 bases between them. CDR3 protein: CASSPRVWGGDTIYF. In DNA, the CDR3 is TGTGCCAGCAGCCCCCGGGTCTGGGGAGGAGACACCATATATTTT.

The chain joins TRBV5-1 to TRBJ2-1; 15 nucleotides line up with TRBD2. This CDR3 region has 19 residues. The V segment lost 3 bases and the J segment 5 bases; nucleotides outside the gene matches: 12. Germline assignment: CDR1 SGHRS and CDR2 YFSETQ. The CDR3: CASSSIPPGLAGGNNEQFF. The CDR3 DNA reads as TGCGCCAGCAGCTCCATCCCACCGGGACTAGCGGGAGGCAACAATGAGCAGTTCTTC.

The chain recombines TRBV2 with TRBJ1-4; no reliable D call. V was pared by 3 bases and J by 9 bases, with 14 bases between. Germline CDR1 SNHLY, CDR2 FYNNEI. This CDR3 contains 14 residues. DNA of the CDR3: TGTGCCAGCAGTGAGGACGGGAGCTTGAAAAAACTGTTTTTT. Its translation is CASSEDGSLKKLFF.